Listed here are 14 T cell receptor beta chains from one sample, sequenced in a study of OX40 agonist ivuxolimab in advanced cancers. Library construction relied on the immunoSEQ multiplex PCR assay. TCRdb's version of the immuneACCESS table is confined to in-frame rearrangements and falls short of the full clone set. An unresolved V gene accounts for under half of the shortfall where checked; the remainder is of unknown origin. The sample table lists about 75,000 clones, roughly 85% of them with a count of one. About a sixth of the sample lies in the top ten. The sequencing here drew on CD4+ or CD8+ T cells sorted from blood, taken in a trial of the OX40 agonist ivuxolimab. The receptors shown here come from an adult with an advanced solid tumor such as melanoma, head and neck, liver or kidney cancer.

The count of this clone is one. Sequence at one end of the junction differs from germline and may be a read error. The genes are TRBV5-1 and TRBJ2-7; D gene ambiguous. Germline CDR1 and CDR2: SGHRS and YFSETQ. The CDR3 is 15 amino acids. The CDR3 nucleotides are TGCGCCAGCAGCTTCAGGATCCCTTTCCGTCAGGTCTCTTGTTTC. It translates to CASSFRIPFRQVSCF.

The J gene is TRBJ2-5, the V gene TRBV5-6; D is uncertain. The V end lost 0 bases, the J end lost 2 bases, and 8 bases lay between the germline ends. Germline CDR1 SGHDT, CDR2 YYEEEE. CDR3 size: 14 residues. CDR3 protein: CASSLAMIQETQYF. The CDR3 region has the DNA TGTGCCAGCAGCTTGGCAATGATACAAGAGACCCAGTACTTC.

This clone was detected only once. The gene calls are TRBV15 and TRBJ2-7; TRBD1 aligns across 12 bases. Losses at the gene ends were 2 bases for V and 5 bases for J; bases not matched to a gene: 10. From germline, CDR1 is LNHNV and CDR2 YYDKDF (reference sequence). The CDR3 spans 17 residues. The CDR3 spells CATSRTTGTGGRNEQYF. CDR3 sequence (DNA): TGTGCCACCAGCAGAACCACCGGGACAGGGGGCCGGAACGAGCAGTACTTC.

The V and J genes are TRBV4-1 and TRBJ2-3, with D unclear. The V end lost 1 base, the J end lost 4 bases, and 6 bases lay between the germline ends. The length of the CDR3 is 13 residues. Germline V lookup: CDR1 MGHRA, CDR2 YSYEKL. CDR3 nucleotides: TGCGCCAGCAGCCAAGTTCCAGCAGATACGCAGTATTTT. It specifies CASSQVPADTQYF.

This clone was detected once. The chain couples TRBV7-9 to TRBJ2-1; TRBD2 matches 13 bases. Per germline, CDR1 SEHNR and CDR2 FQNEAQ (reference sequence). J was trimmed by 8 bases and V by 5 bases; bases with no gene match: 9. The CDR3 covers 16 residues. DNA for the CDR3: TGTGCCAGCAGCCCCAGGACTAGCGGGAGTATCGATGAGCAGTTCTTC. It is translated as CASSPRTSGSIDEQFF.

The gene calls are TRBV11-3 and TRBJ2-3; D is possibly TRBD2 (6 bases). This CDR3 is built from 15 residues. Germline V gene lookup returns CDR1 SGHNT and CDR2 YENEEA. Trimming pared 0 bases from V and 6 bases from J, leaving 13 bases between. Here the CDR3 DNA reads TGTGCCAGCAGCTTAGATCAGGCTGGGGGGGATACGCAGTATTTT. It translates to CASSLDQAGGDTQYF.

V gene TRBV19 combines with J gene TRBJ1-4; D remains unclear. Germline V gene sequence: CDR1 LNHDA, CDR2 SQIVND (reference sequence). CDR3 length: 16 amino acids. V was trimmed by 0 bases and J by 0 bases, leaving 8 bases between them. The CDR3 coding sequence is TGTGCCAGTAGTATAGACCGGGCAGCAACTAATGAAAAACTGTTTTTT. This sequence encodes CASSIDRAATNEKLFF.

This sequence joins TRBV5-4 and TRBJ2-2, with D possibly matching TRBD1 (6 bases). Germline V CDR1 and CDR2: SGHNT, YYREEE (reference sequence). Trimming shortened V by 3 bases and J by 0 bases, and 9 bases separated the two germline ends. The CDR3 length is 15 residues. The CDR3 loop is CASSSGTTNTGELFF. The CDR3 DNA reads TGTGCCAGCAGCTCCGGGACAACGAACACCGGGGAGCTGTTTTTT.

The rearrangement uses TRBV25-1 and TRBJ2-7, with 9 bases lining up with TRBD1. The V and J ends lost 11 bases and 4 bases, in that order; junction bases with no gene match: 12. The CDR3 has 14 amino acids. CDR1 is MGHDK, CDR2 SYGVNS, per germline. The chain's CDR3 is CAAGTGQGKYEQYF. CDR3 sequence (DNA): TGTGCCGCGGGGACGGGACAGGGTAAATACGAGCAGTACTTC.

The chain uses TRBV18 and TRBJ2-7; 10 nucleotides agree with TRBD2. Germline CDR1 and CDR2: KGHSH and LQKENI. V lost 3 bases and J lost 3; bases outside the gene matches: 8. This CDR3 has 16 residues. CDR3 DNA: TGTGCCAGCTCACCGCTAGCGGGAGCCACCAGCTACGAGCAGTACTTC. This sequence encodes CASSPLAGATSYEQYF. The whole variable domain, filled in from reference TRBV18 and TRBJ2-7, reads NAGVMQNPRHLVRRRGQEARLRCSPMKGHSHVYWYRQLPEEGLKFMVYLQKENIIDESGMPKERFSAEFPKEGPSILRIQQVVRGDSAAYFCASSPLAGATSYEQYFGPGTRLTVT.

The V gene is TRBV21-1, the J gene TRBJ2-2; whether TRBD1, the table's D call, matches the DNA was not checked. TRBV21-1 is given as a pseudogene. The CDR3 consists of 15 residues. Written as DNA, the CDR3 is TGTGCCAGCAGCAGGGACAGGGAGAACACCGGGGAGCTGTTTTTT. Protein sequence: CASSRDRENTGELFF.

The chain uses TRBV18 and TRBJ2-5, with TRBD2 matching over 15 bases. Germline trimming cut 4 bases from V and 2 bases from J; bases unmatched to any gene: 14. Germline V gives CDR1 KGHSH, CDR2 LQKENI. The CDR3 totals 20 residues. The CDR3 nucleotides are TGTGCCAGCTCACGAAACAGACTAGGGACTAGCGGGGGGCCTCAAGAGACCCAGTACTTC. It translates to CASSRNRLGTSGGPQETQYF.

This chain joins TRBV5-1 and TRBJ2-1; 11 bases fit TRBD2. The CDR3 is 16 residues long. Unmatched junction bases numbered 10, after V lost 4 bases and J lost 7 bases. Germline values: CDR1 SGHRS, CDR2 YFSETQ. In nucleotides, the CDR3 is TGCGCCAGCAGCCCCAGGTCACTAGCGGGAGCAAATGAGCAGTTCTTC. Its translation is CASSPRSLAGANEQFF.

The V gene is TRBV28, the J gene TRBJ1-2; a possible D gene is TRBD1 (6 bases). The CDR3 has 15 amino acids. Between the trimmed V and J ends, which lost 6 bases and 4 bases, there was a span of 18 bases. Germline V gene lookup returns CDR1 MDHEN and CDR2 SYDVKM. Here the CDR3 reads CASREQTGDLYGYTF. The DNA for the CDR3 is TGTGCCAGCAGGGAACAGACAGGAGATCTCTATGGCTACACCTTC.